The T cell receptor beta chain under discussion was sequenced for a study of blood T cell repertoires in COVID-19. Ages ranged from about 18 to 89 years, with residence in about two dozen US areas. The CDR3 spans 15 residues. J lost 0 bases, V lost 4 bases, and 4 bases had no gene match. CDR1 and CDR2 from the germline V gene are SGHKS and YYEKEE (reference sequence). Clones were read by immunoSEQ multiplex PCR, and TCRdb kept only the in-frame ones, dropping some. The data show approximately 450,000 clones, approximately 92% seen once. This clone was seen just once. The TCR was taken from a man younger than 40 who had recovered from COVID-19. The J gene is TRBJ2-1, the V gene TRBV5-5; 7 bases line up with TRBD1. Sequenced material: PBMCs or T cells enriched from blood (not recorded which). The CDR3 nucleotides read TGTGCCAGCAGCAAGGACAGGAGCTCCTACAATGAGCAGTTCTTC. Translation: CASSKDRSSYNEQFF.